This paragraph covers one T cell receptor (beta chain) sequence. The antigen remains undetermined. TCRdb's copy holds only in-frame clones and misses some; the assay was immunoSEQ multiplex PCR. The sample shows 80,000 to 85,000 clones, roughly 91% of them seen only once. These data are taken from a study of graft-versus-host responses after intestinal transplantation. The source of this sequence is a human donor who received an intestinal transplant. The sequencing here drew on unstimulated CD4+ T cells sorted from spleen or lymph node cells, taken before intestinal transplant.

The CDR3, as DNA: TGCAGTGCGAAGCGCACAGATACGCAGTATTTT. Encoded protein: CSAKRTDTQYF. This rearrangement joins TRBV20-1 to TRBJ2-3, with D uncertain. Looked up from germline, CDR1 is DFQATT and CDR2 is SNEGSKA (reference sequence). The ends were cut back, 6 bases at V and 1 base at J, with 5 bases in the middle. This CDR3 is built from 11 residues.